Presented here are 26 T cell receptor beta chains from one specimen sequenced in a study of T cell clones after liver transplantation. This table comes from immunoSEQ multiplex PCR, and its TCRdb copy is limited to in-frame clones, with some not included. The sample records about 20,000 clones, roughly 92% being singletons. The input for sequencing was CD8+ T cells from blood, taken about 27 months after liver transplant. The origin of the receptors is a human patient who received a liver transplant. The graft donor may account for some of the T cells.

The rearrangement uses TRBV7-6 and TRBJ1-2, with D maybe TRBD1 (5 bases). Germline V CDR1 and CDR2: SGHVS, FNYEAQ. Between the trimmed V and J ends, which lost 5 bases and 0 bases, there was a span of 16 bases. CDR3 size: 16 residues. CDR3 in amino acids: CASSPQVGVANYGYTF. The CDR3, as DNA: TGTGCCAGCAGCCCCCAGGTAGGGGTCGCTAACTATGGCTACACCTTC.

This rearrangement joins TRBV9 to TRBJ1-1, with D uncertain. This CDR3 spans 14 amino acids. Trimming took off 4 bases at V and 3 bases at J, with 13 bases between the two ends. The germline V gene has CDR1 SGDLS and CDR2 YYNGEE. The CDR3 sequence is CASSLGGVDTEAFF. CDR3 in DNA: TGTGCCAGCAGCCTAGGTGGGGTCGACACTGAAGCTTTCTTT.

This clone was detected once. This sequence joins TRBV27 and TRBJ2-1; D unresolved. V was trimmed by 2 bases and J by 6 bases, leaving 8 bases between them. Germline assignment: CDR1 MNHEY and CDR2 SMNVEV (reference sequence). This CDR3 is 13 amino acids long. The CDR3 region has the DNA TGTGCCAGCAGTTTAACTCATTTCAATGAGCAGTTCTTC. Translating gives CASSLTHFNEQFF.

The rearrangement uses TRBV27 and TRBJ1-1; D unresolved. CDR1 is MNHEY and CDR2 is SMNVEV in the germline V gene (reference sequence). The ends were cut back, 6 bases at V and 0 bases at J, with 5 bases in the middle. This CDR3 has 12 residues. The CDR3 protein is CASRGLNTEAFF. DNA of the CDR3: TGTGCCAGCAGGGGCTTGAACACTGAAGCTTTCTTT.

This clone appeared once. The chain carries TRBV28 and TRBJ1-2; D not certain. V lost 3 bases to trimming and J lost 8 bases, with 4 bases between them. The CDR3 contains 10 residues. CDR1 MDHEN and CDR2 SYDVKM come from the germline V gene. CDR3 bases: TGTGCCAGCAGTTTTGGGGGCTACACCTTC. Residues: CASSFGGYTF.

The chain combines TRBV7-7 with TRBJ2-5, with 13 bases fitting TRBD2. J gave up 5 bases and V 5 bases, and 8 bases lay outside the gene matches. CDR1 SSHAT and CDR2 FNYEAQ come from the germline V gene (reference sequence). This CDR3 comprises 16 residues. The CDR3 nucleotides read TGTGCCAGCAGCCCTGGACTAGCGGGGGCCATGGAGACCCAGTACTTC. Protein sequence: CASSPGLAGAMETQYF.

This clone appeared a single time. DNA of the CDR3: TGTGCCAGCAGCCCTACAGGGGGCCCAACCTACGAGCAGTACTTC. This encodes CASSPTGGPTYEQYF. The chain recombines TRBV27 with TRBJ2-7, with 9 bases aligning to TRBD1. The CDR3 loop spans 15 amino acids. Per germline, CDR1 MNHEY and CDR2 SMNVEV (reference sequence). V gave up 6 bases and J gave up 2 bases; unmatched junction bases: 8.

In its sample, this clone was seen once. This chain joins TRBV4-3 and TRBJ1-3, with D possibly matching TRBD1 (6 bases). Germline values: CDR1 LGHNA, CDR2 YSLEER. Trimming took off 6 bases at V and 0 bases at J, with 6 bases between the two ends. The CDR3 is made up of 13 amino acids. CDR3 in amino acids: CASRQGSGNTIYF. CDR3 nucleotides: TGCGCCAGCAGACAGGGCTCTGGAAACACCATATATTTT.

The chain has TRBV14 and TRBJ2-3, with 7 bases matching TRBD2. Losses at the gene ends were 0 bases for V and 9 bases for J; bases not matched to a gene: 6. CDR1 SGHDN and CDR2 FVKESK come from the germline V gene. The CDR3 length is 14 residues. DNA of the CDR3: TGTGCCAGCAGCCAAGACCTAAGCGGGGTAACGCAGTATTTT. As protein: CASSQDLSGVTQYF.

The CDR3, as DNA: TGTGCCAGCAGCTCCCGTTTGGCGGACAGAGGACGGGAGACCCAGTACTTC. Translating gives CASSSRLADRGRETQYF. The gene calls are TRBV13 and TRBJ2-5, with D perhaps matching TRBD1 (6 bases). The CDR3 runs to 17 residues. The ends were cut back, 4 bases at V and 5 bases at J, with 23 bases in the middle. CDR1 and CDR2 from the germline V gene are PRHDT and FYEKMQ (reference sequence).

V gene TRBV4-1 combines with J gene TRBJ2-7; D not certain. The CDR3 has 13 residues. Trimming took 1 base from V and 5 from J, leaving 9 bases between them. Germline V gene sequence: CDR1 MGHRA, CDR2 YSYEKL. The CDR3 DNA reads as TGCGCCAGCAGCCAAGTAAGTCAGGACGAGCAGTACTTC. It specifies CASSQVSQDEQYF.

This clone appeared a single time. V usage is TRBV11-2 and J usage is TRBJ2-1, with D uncertain. The CDR3 is made up of 13 amino acids. Per germline, CDR1 SGHAT and CDR2 FQNNGV. The V and J ends lost 1 base and 5 bases respectively, with 6 bases between them. The CDR3 DNA sequence: TGTGCCAGCAGCTTAGTATCCAACAATGAGCAGTTCTTC. Amino acid sequence: CASSLVSNNEQFF. The entire variable domain, with the rest obtained from reference TRBV11-2 and TRBJ2-1, is as follows: EAGVAQSPRYKIIEKRQSVAFWCNPISGHATLYWYQQILGQGPKLLIQFQNNGVVDDSQLPKDRFSAERLKGVDSTLKIQPAKLEDSAVYLCASSLVSNNEQFFGPGTRLTVL.

V is TRBV29-1 and J is TRBJ1-1, with D perhaps TRBD1 (6 bases). Germline loops: CDR1 SQVTM, CDR2 ANQGSEA. V was shortened by 7 bases and J by 1 base, with 10 bases between the two germline ends. This CDR3 is built from 12 residues. CDR3 protein: CSALTGNTEAFF. CDR3 DNA: TGCAGCGCACTGACAGGGAACACTGAAGCTTTCTTT.

CDR3 amino acids: CAISEPGRRETVTGELFF. The DNA of the CDR3 is TGTGCCATCAGTGAGCCCGGTAGGCGGGAGACTGTGACCGGGGAGCTGTTTTTT. The rearrangement uses TRBV10-3 and TRBJ2-2; 7 nucleotides match TRBD2. The CDR3 is 18 amino acids. V shed 2 bases, J shed 5 bases, and the junction held 14 bases outside the gene matches. Germline values: CDR1 ENHRY, CDR2 SYGVKD.

This chain connects TRBV7-2 to TRBJ2-7, with D possibly being TRBD1 (5 bases). Per germline, CDR1 SGHTA and CDR2 FQGNSA. V was shortened by 5 bases and J by 2 bases, with 19 bases between the two germline ends. The CDR3 length is 16 residues. CDR3 nucleotides: TGTGCCAGCAGCCGACCAGAGCAGGGTTATCCCTACGAGCAGTACTTC. Protein: CASSRPEQGYPYEQYF.

This chain links TRBV19 with TRBJ1-4, with D tentatively TRBD1 (6 bases). In germline, CDR1 is LNHDA, CDR2 SQIVND (reference sequence). Deletions cut 3 bases from V and 0 bases from J, with 20 bases between. The length of the CDR3 is 19 residues. The CDR3 sequence: CASSIRPRAGAATNEKLFF. The CDR3 bases are TGTGCCAGTAGTATCCGACCCAGGGCAGGGGCAGCAACTAATGAAAAACTGTTTTTT.

The CDR3 DNA is TGCGCCAGCAGACTGCTTTTAACGGGAGGGCCCAATGAGCAGTTCTTC. Translation gives CASRLLLTGGPNEQFF. The chain is built from TRBV4-3 and TRBJ2-1; 8 bases are shared with TRBD2. Germline values: CDR1 LGHNA, CDR2 YSLEER. The CDR3 is 16 residues long. Losses at the gene ends were 6 bases for V and 6 bases for J; bases not matched to a gene: 13.

The rearrangement joins TRBV29-1 to TRBJ2-5; TRBD2 matches at 9 bases. After removal of 5 bases from V and 1 base from J, the junction contained 8 bases not matched to a gene. CDR1 SQVTM and CDR2 ANQGSEA come from the germline V gene. The CDR3 spans 15 residues. The CDR3 spells CSVMGLAGLQETQYF. CDR3 bases: TGCAGCGTTATGGGGCTAGCGGGACTCCAAGAGACCCAGTACTTC.

The CDR3 loop reads CASSLYFVSTDTQYF. Here the CDR3 DNA reads TGTGCCAGCAGCTTATACTTCGTCAGCACAGATACGCAGTATTTT. V gene TRBV11-2 combines with J gene TRBJ2-3; D remains unclear. Trimming shortened V by 2 bases and J by 0 bases, and 9 bases separated the two germline ends. This CDR3 comprises 15 residues. Per the germline V gene, CDR1 is SGHAT and CDR2 is FQNNGV.

J is TRBJ2-7 and V is TRBV11-1; D is tentatively TRBD1 or TRBD2 (5 bases each). Germline CDR1 and CDR2: SGHAT and FQDESV (reference sequence). V lost 3 bases and J lost 3, with 15 bases in between. CDR3 length equals 15 residues. The CDR3 reads CASSLERGAFYEQYF. In nucleotides, the CDR3 is TGTGCCAGCAGCTTGGAAAGGGGAGCCTTCTACGAGCAGTACTTC. The full variable domain, rest sourced from reference TRBV11-1 and TRBJ2-7, is EAEVAQSPRYKITEKSQAVAFWCDPISGHATLYWYRQILGQGPELLVQFQDESVVDDSQLPKDRFSAERLKGVDSTLKIQPAELGDSAMYLCASSLERGAFYEQYFGPGTRLTVT.

The chain is built from TRBV7-8 and TRBJ2-7; the D is unclear. The CDR3 length is 11 residues. Trimming removed 8 bases from V and 5 bases from J, with 10 bases in between. The V gene's germline CDR1 is SGHVS and CDR2 FQNEAQ. CDR3 in amino acids: CASGYSDEQYF. DNA of the CDR3: TGTGCCAGCGGGTACTCGGACGAGCAGTACTTC.

The J gene is TRBJ2-7, the V gene TRBV6-5; the D gene is possibly TRBD1 (5 bases). CDR3 length: 14 amino acids. V lost 2 bases, J lost 0 bases, and 8 bases lay in between. Germline loops: CDR1 MNHEY, CDR2 SVGAGI. The CDR3 region has the DNA TGTGCCAGCAGTTACCTAGGGGACTCCTACGAGCAGTACTTC. Translated, it gives CASSYLGDSYEQYF.

The chain combines TRBV9 with TRBJ2-7; D uncertain. The CDR3 has 13 amino acids. Trimming stripped 1 base from V and 4 bases from J, with 9 bases between. Germline V gives CDR1 SGDLS, CDR2 YYNGEE. The CDR3 protein is CASSVNPDYEQYF. CDR3 DNA: TGTGCCAGCAGCGTAAATCCCGATTACGAGCAGTACTTC.

The chain is built from TRBV12-5 and TRBJ2-2, with D perhaps matching TRBD1 (6 bases). The CDR3 runs to 16 residues. Trimming removed 6 bases from V and 0 bases from J, with 14 bases in between. CDR1 and CDR2 from the germline V gene are LGHNT and FRNRAP. CDR3 DNA sequence: TGTGCTAGTGGCCACGCCGGGACAACGAACACCGGGGAGCTGTTTTTT. As protein: CASGHAGTTNTGELFF.

The chain recombines TRBV5-8 with TRBJ2-5, with 10 bases aligning to TRBD1. Germline CDR1 is SGHTS and CDR2 is YDEGEE. The junction had 11 bases not matched to a gene; V was cut back by 4 bases and J by 2 bases. CDR3 length: 17 amino acids. CDR3 residues: CASSNNPDRGNQETQYF. The CDR3 DNA is TGTGCCAGCAGCAATAATCCGGACAGGGGGAATCAAGAGACCCAGTACTTC.

The CDR3 loop reads CASSLRTSGRDEQFF. CDR3 DNA: TGTGCCAGCAGTTTACGGACTAGCGGGAGGGATGAGCAGTTCTTC. The rearrangement joins TRBV27 to TRBJ2-1; TRBD2 agrees at 15 bases. V lost 2 bases and J lost 8; bases outside the gene matches: 1. CDR1 and CDR2 (germline): MNHEY, SMNVEV (reference sequence). This CDR3 contains 15 residues.